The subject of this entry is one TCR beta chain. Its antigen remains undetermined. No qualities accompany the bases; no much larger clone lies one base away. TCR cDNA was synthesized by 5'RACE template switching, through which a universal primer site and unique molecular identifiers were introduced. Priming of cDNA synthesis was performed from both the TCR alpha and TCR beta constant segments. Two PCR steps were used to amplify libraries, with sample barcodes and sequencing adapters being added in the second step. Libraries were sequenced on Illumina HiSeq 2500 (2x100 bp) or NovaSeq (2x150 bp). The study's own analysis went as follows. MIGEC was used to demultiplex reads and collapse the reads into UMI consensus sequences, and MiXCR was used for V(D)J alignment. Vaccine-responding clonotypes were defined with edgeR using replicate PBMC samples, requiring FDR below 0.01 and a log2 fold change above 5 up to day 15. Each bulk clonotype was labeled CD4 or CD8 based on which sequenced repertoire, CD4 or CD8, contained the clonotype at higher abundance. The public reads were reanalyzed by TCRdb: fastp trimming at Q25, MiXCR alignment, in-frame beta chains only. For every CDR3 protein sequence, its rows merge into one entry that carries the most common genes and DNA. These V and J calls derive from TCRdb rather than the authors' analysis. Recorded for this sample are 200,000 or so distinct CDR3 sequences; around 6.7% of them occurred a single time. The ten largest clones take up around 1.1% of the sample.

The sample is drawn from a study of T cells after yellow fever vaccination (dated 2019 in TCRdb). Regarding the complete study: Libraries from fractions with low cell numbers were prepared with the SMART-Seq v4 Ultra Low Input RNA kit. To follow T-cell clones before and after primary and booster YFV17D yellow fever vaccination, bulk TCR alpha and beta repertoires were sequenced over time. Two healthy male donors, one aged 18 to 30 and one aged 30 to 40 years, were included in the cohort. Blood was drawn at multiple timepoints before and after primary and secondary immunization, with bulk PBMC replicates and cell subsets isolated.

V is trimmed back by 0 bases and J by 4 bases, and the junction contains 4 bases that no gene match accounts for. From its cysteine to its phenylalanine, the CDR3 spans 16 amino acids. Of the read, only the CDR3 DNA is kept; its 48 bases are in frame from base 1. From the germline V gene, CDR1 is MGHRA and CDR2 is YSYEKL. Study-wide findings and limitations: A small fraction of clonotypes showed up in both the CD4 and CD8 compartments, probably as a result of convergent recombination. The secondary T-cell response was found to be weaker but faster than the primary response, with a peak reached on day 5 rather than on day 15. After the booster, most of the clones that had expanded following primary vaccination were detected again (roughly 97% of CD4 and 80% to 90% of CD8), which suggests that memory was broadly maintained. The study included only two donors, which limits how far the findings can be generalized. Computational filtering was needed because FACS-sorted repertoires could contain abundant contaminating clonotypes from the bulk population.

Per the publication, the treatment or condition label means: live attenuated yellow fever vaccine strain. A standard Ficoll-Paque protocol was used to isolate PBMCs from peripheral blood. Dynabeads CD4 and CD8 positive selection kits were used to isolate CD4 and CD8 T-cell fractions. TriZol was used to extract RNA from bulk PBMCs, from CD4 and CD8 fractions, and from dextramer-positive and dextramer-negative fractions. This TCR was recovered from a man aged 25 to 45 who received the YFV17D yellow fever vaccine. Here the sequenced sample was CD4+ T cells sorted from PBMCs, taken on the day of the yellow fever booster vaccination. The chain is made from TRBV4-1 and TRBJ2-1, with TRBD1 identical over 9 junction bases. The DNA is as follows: TGCGCCAGCAGCCAAGATCGGGGACAGGGTTACAATGAGCAGTTCTTC. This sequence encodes CASSQDRGQGYNEQFF.